This T cell receptor (beta chain) was recovered during a study of shared clonotypes between healthy human individuals. Profiled with immunoSEQ multiplex PCR; TCRdb holds only in-frame clones, not every one. The sample includes 2,500,000 or so clones, roughly 93% of them seen just once. This TCR came from a man aged 18-30 years in good health. Some clones in this sample may be carry-over from other donors' samples. The sequenced sample was naive CD4+ T cells from PBMCs. Subset meaning: CD45RA+ positively selected.

This chain's CDR3 is CASSLGTESGNTIYF. CDR3 in DNA: TGCGCCAGCAGCTTGGGAACTGAATCTGGAAACACCATATATTTT. V is TRBV5-1 and J is TRBJ1-3; D gene ambiguous. This CDR3 spans 15 amino acids. V dropped 0 bases and J dropped 1 base, with 8 bases sitting between them. CDR1 SGHRS and CDR2 YFSETQ come from the germline V gene. Variable domain in full (rest from reference TRBV5-1 and TRBJ1-3): KAGVTQTPRYLIKTRGQQVTLSCSPISGHRSVSWYQQTPGQGLQFLFEYFSETQRNKGNFPGRFSGRQFSNSRSEMNVSTLELGDSALYLCASSLGTESGNTIYFGEGSWLTVV.